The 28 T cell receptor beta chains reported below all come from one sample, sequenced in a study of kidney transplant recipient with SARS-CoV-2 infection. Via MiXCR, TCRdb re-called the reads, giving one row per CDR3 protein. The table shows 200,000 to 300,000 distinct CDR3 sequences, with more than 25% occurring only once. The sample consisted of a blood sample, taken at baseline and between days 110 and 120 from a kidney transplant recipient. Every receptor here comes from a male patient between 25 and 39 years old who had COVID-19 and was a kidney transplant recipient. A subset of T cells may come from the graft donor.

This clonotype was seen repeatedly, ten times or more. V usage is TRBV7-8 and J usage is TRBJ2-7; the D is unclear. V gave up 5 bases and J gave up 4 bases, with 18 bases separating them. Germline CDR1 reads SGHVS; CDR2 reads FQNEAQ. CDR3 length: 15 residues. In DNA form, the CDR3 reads TGTGCCAGCAGCCCACAAGCAGTGTCGGTTTACGAGCAGTACTTC. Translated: CASSPQAVSVYEQYF.

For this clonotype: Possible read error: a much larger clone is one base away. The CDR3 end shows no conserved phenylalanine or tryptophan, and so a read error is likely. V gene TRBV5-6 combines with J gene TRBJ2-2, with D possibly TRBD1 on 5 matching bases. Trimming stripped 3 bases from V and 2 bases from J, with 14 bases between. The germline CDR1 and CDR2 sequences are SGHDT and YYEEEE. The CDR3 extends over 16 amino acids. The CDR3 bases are TGTGCCAGCAGCTGGCTAAGGGGCCCAAACACCGGGGAGCTGTTTTCT. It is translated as CASSWLRGPNTGELFS.

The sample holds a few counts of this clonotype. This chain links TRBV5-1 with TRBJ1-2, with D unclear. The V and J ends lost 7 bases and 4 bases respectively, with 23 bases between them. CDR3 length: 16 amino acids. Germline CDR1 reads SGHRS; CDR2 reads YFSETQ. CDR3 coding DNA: TGCGCCAGCTGTGTGAAATCGGTTCGAAAGACCTATGGCTACACCTTC. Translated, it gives CASCVKSVRKTYGYTF.

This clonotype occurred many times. The CDR3 DNA sequence: TGCAGTGCTAAACCCGGGGCGAACACTGAAGCTTTCTTT. Translation gives CSAKPGANTEAFF. The chain uses TRBV20-1 and TRBJ1-1, with D possibly matching TRBD1 (5 bases). CDR3 length: 13 residues. Per the germline V gene, CDR1 is DFQATT and CDR2 is SNEGSKA (reference sequence). V gave up 4 bases and J gave up 1 base, with 10 bases separating them.

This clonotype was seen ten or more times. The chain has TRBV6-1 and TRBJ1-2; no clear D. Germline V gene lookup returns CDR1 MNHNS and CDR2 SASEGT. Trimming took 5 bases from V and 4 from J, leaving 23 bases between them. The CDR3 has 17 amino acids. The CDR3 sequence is CASSKRSSMRKTYGYTF. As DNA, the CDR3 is TGTGCCAGCAGTAAACGTTCCTCTATGCGAAAGACCTATGGCTACACCTTC.

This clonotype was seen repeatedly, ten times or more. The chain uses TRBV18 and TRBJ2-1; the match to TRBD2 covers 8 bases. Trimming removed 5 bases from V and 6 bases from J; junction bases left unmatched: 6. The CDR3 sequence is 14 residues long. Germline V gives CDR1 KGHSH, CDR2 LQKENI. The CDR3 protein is CASSSDRGGNEQFF. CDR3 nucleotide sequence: TGTGCCAGCTCATCGGACCGGGGGGGCAATGAGCAGTTCTTC.

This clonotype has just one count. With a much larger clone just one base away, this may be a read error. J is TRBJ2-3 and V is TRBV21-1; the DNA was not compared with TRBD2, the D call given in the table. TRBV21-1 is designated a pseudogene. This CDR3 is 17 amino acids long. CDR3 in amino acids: CAGRKGLATVMQDTQYF. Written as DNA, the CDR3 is TGTGCCGGCAGAAAAGGCCTAGCTACAGTCATGCAAGATACGCAGTATTTT.

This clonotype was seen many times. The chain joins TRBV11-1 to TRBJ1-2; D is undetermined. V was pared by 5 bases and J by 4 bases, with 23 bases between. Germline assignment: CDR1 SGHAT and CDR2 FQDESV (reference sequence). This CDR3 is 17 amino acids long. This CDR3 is CASSETDKAGKTYGYTF. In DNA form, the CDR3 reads TGTGCCAGCAGCGAAACTGATAAGGCTGGAAAGACCTATGGCTACACCTTC.

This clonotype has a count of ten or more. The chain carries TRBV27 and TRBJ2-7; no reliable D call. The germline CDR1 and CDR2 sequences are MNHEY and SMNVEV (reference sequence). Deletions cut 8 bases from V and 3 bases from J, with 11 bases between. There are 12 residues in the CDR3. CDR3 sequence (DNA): TGTGCCAGCGGTCAGACCTACTACGAGCAGTACTTC. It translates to CASGQTYYEQYF.

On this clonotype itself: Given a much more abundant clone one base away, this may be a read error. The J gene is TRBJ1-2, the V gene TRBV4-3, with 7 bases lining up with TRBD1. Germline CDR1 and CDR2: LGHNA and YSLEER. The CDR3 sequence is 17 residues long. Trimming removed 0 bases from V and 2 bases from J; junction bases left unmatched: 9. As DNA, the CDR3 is TGCGCCAGCAGCCAAGATATCGGGGACAGCGCGAACTATGGCTACACCTTC. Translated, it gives CASSQDIGDSANYGYTF.

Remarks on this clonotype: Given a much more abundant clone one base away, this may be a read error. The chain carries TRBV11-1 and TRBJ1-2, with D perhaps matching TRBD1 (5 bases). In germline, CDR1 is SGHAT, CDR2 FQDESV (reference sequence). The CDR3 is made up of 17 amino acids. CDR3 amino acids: CASSQGRKAGKTYGCTF. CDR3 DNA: TGTGCCAGCAGCCAGGGACGTAAGGCTGGAAAGACCTATGGCTGCACCTTC.

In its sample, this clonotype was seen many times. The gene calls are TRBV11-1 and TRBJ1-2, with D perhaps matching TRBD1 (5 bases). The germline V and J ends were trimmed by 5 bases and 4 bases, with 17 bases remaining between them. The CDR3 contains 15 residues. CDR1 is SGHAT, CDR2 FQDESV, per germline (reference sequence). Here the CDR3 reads CASSDLRGLVYGYTF. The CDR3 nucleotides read TGTGCCAGCAGCGATTTGCGGGGCTTGGTCTATGGCTACACCTTC.

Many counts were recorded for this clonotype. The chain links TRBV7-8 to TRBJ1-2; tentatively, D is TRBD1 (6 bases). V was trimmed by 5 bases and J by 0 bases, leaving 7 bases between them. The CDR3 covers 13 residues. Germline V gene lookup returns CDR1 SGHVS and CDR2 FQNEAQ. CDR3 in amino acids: CASSDRSNYGYTF. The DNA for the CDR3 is TGTGCCAGCAGCGACAGGTCTAACTATGGCTACACCTTC.

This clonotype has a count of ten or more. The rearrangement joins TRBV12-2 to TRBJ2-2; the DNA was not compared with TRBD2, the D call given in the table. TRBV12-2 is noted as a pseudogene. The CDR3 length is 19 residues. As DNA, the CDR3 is TGTGCAAGTCGCTTAAGGAGACTAGCGGGAGGCATAACCACCGGGGAGCTGTTTTTT. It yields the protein CASRLRRLAGGITTGELFF.

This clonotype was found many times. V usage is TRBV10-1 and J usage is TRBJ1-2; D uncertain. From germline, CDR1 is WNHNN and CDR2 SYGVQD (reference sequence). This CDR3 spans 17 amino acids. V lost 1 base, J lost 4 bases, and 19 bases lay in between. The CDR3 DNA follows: TGCGCCAGCAGTGAGTTTATAAGATCGCGAAAGACCTATGGCTACACCTTC. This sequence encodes CASSEFIRSRKTYGYTF.

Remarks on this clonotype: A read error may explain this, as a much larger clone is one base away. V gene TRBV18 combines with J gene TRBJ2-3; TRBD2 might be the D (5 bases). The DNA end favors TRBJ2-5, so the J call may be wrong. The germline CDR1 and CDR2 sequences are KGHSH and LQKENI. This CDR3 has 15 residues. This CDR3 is CASSPGPGNGETQYF. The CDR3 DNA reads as TGTGCCAGCTCACCAGGACCGGGGAACGGAGAGACCCAGTACTTC.

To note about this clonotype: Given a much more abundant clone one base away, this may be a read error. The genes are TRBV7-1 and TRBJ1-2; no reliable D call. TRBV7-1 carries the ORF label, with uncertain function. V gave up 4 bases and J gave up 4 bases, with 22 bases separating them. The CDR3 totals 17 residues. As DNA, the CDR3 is TGTGCCAGCAGCTTATGGGTTCACGAGGGAAAGACCTATGGCTACACCTTC. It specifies CASSLWVHEGKTYGYTF.

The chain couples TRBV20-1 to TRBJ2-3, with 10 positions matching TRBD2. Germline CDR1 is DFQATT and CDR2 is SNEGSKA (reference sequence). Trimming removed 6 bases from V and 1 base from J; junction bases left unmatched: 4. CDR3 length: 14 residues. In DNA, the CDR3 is TGCAGTGCCCCCGGGACTAGCGGCACAGATACGCAGTATTTT. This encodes CSAPGTSGTDTQYF.

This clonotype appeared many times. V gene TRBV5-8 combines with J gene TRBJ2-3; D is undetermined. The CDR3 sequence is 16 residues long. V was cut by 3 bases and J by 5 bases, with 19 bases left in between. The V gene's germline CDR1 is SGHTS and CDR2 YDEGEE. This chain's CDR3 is CASSSSGSAVGDTQYF. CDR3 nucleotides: TGTGCCAGCAGCTCCTCGGGCTCGGCCGTGGGAGATACGCAGTATTTT. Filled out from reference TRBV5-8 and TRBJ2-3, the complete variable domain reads EAGVTQSPTHLIKTRGQQATLRCSPISGHTSVYWYQQALGLGLQFLLWYDEGEERNRGNFPPRFSGRQFPNYSSELNVNALELEDSALYLCASSSSGSAVGDTQYFGPGTRLTVL.

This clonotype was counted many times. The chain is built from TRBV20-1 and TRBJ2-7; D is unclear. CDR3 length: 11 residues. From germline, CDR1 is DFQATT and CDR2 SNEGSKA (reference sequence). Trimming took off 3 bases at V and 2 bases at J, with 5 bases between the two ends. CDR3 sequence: CSASRPYEQYF. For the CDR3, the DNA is TGCAGTGCTAGTAGACCCTACGAGCAGTACTTC.

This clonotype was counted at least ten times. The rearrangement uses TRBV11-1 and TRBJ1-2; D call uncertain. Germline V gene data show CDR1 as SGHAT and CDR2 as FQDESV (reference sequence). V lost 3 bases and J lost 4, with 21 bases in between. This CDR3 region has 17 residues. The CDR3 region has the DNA TGTGCCAGCAGCTTGGATTTTAAGGCTGGAAAGACCTATGGCTACACCTTC. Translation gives CASSLDFKAGKTYGYTF.

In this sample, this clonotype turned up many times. CDR3 sequence: CASTPGHAGTEAFF. CDR3 DNA sequence: TGTGCCAGCACCCCGGGCCATGCGGGGACTGAAGCTTTCTTT. The V call is TRBV12-3 or TRBV12-4, the J call TRBJ1-1; D unresolved. This CDR3 comprises 14 residues. Trimming cost V 7 bases and J 5 bases, with 17 bases left between them.

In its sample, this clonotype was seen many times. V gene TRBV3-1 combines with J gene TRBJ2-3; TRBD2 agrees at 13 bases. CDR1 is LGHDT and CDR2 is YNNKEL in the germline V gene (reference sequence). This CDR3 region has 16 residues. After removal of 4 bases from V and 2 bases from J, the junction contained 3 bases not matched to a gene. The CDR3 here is CASSRTSGGDTDTQYF. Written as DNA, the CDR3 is TGTGCCAGCAGCCGGACTAGCGGGGGCGACACAGATACGCAGTATTTT.

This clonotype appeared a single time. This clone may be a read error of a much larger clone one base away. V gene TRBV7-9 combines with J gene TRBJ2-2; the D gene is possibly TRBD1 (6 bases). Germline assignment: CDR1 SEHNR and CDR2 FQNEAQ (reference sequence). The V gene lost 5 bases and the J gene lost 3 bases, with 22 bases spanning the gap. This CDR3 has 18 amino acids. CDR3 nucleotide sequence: TGTGCCAGCAGCCCTGGGTTGGGGCATGGGGGCGACACCGGGGAGCTGTTTTTT. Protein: CASSPGLGHGGDTGELFF.

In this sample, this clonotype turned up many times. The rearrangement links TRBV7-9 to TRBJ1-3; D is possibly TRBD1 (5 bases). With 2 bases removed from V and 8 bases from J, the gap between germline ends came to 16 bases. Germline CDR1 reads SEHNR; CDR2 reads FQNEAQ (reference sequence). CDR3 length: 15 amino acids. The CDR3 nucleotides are TGTGCCAGCAGCTTAACCCGGGGGGTTAGAGACACCATATATTTT. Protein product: CASSLTRGVRDTIYF. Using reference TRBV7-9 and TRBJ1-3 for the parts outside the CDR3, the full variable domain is DTGVSQNPRHKITKRGQNVTFRCDPISEHNRLYWYRQTLGQGPEFLTYFQNEAQLEKSRLLSDRFSAERPKGSFSTLEIQRTEQGDSAMYLCASSLTRGVRDTIYFGEGSWLTVV.

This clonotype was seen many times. CDR3 coding DNA: TGCAGTGCCCCCGGGGTTCTAGCGGGAGAACAAGAGACCCAGTACTTC. Its protein product is CSAPGVLAGEQETQYF. J is TRBJ2-5 and V is TRBV20-1; 10 bases map to TRBD2. The CDR3 runs 16 residues. Germline CDR1 reads DFQATT; CDR2 reads SNEGSKA (reference sequence). Trimming took 6 bases from V and 2 from J; bases not matched to a gene: 12.

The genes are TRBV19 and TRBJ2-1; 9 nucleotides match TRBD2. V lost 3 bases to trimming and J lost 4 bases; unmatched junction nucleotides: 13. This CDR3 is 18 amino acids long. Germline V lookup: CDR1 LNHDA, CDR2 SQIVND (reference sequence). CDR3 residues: CASSMYRLAGRKYNEQFF. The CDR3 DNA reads TGTGCCAGTAGTATGTATAGGCTAGCGGGAAGAAAGTACAATGAGCAGTTCTTC.

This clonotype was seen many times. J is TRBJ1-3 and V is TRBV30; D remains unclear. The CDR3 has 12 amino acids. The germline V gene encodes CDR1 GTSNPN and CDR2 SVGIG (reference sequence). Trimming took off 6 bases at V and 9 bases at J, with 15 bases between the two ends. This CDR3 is CACTADGSTIYF. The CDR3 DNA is TGTGCCTGCACCGCGGATGGGAGCACCATATATTTT.